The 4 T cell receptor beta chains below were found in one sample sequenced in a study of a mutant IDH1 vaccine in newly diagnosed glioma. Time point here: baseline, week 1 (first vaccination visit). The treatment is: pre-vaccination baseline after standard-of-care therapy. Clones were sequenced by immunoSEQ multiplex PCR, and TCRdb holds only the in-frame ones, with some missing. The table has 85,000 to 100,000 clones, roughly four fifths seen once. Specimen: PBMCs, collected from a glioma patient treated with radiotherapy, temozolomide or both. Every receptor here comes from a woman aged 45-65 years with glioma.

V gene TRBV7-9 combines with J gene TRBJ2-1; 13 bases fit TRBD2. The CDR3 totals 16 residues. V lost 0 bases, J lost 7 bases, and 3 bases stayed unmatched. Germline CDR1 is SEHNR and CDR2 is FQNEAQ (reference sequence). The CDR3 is CASSLAGLAGSNEQFF. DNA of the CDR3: TGTGCCAGCAGCTTAGCGGGACTAGCGGGGAGTAATGAGCAGTTCTTC.

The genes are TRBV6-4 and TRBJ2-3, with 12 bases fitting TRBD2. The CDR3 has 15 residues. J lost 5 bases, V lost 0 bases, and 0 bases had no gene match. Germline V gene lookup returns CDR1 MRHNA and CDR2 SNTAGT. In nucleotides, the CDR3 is TGTGCCAGCAGTGACTCGACTAGCGGGGGAGATACGCAGTATTTT. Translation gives CASSDSTSGGDTQYF.

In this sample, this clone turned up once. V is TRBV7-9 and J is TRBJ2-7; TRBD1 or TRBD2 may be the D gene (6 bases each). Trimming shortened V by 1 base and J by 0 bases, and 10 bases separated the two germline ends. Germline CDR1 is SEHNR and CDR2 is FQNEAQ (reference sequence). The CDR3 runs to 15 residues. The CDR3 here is CASSLEGGSSYEQYF. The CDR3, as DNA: TGTGCCAGCAGCTTAGAAGGGGGGAGCTCCTACGAGCAGTACTTC.

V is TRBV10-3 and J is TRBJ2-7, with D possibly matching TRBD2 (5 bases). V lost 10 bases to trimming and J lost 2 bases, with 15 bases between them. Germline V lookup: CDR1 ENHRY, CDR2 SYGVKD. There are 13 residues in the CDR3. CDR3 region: CATSRAGAYEQYF. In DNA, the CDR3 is TGTGCCACCTCGCGGGCAGGTGCCTACGAGCAGTACTTC.